This entry lists 27 T cell receptor beta chains sequenced from one sample in a study of T cells in Graves' hyperthyroidism and ophthalmopathy. TCR beta CDR3 region amplification was performed from RNA transcripts. A first-round RT-PCR of the TCR CDR3 used the HTBI primer set. Via MiXCR, TCRdb re-called the multiplex PCR reads, giving one row per CDR3 protein. There are fewer than 250,000 distinct CDR3 sequences in the sample; 17% occur only once, and under 65% lies in the top ten. The source material was blood. Receptors were obtained from a man aged 50 to 59 with Graves' hyperthyroidism.

There are many counts of this clonotype. The rearrangement joins TRBV3-1 to TRBJ2-7; a weak D match, TRBD2 (6 bases). CDR1 is LGHDT, CDR2 YNNKEL, per germline (reference sequence). Trimming left V 4 bases short and J 7 bases short, with 17 bases between. This CDR3 has 14 residues. CDR3 in DNA: TGTGCCAGCAGCCTCTTATCGGACGGAGGGGAGCAGTACTTC. This gives the protein CASSLLSDGGEQYF.

This clonotype was counted ten times or more. The chain has TRBV20-1 and TRBJ2-3; 8 nucleotides match TRBD2. Per the germline V gene, CDR1 is DFQATT and CDR2 is SNEGSKA (reference sequence). This CDR3 is 15 amino acids long. J was trimmed by 3 bases and V by 4 bases; bases with no gene match: 9. CDR3 coding DNA: TGCAGTGCTATTCTCGGCGGGAGGTCGACAGATACGCAGTATTTT. Translating it yields CSAILGGRSTDTQYF.

The chain links TRBV5-1 to TRBJ2-2; either TRBD1 or TRBD2 may fit D (5 bases each). From germline, CDR1 is SGHRS and CDR2 YFSETQ. V lost 4 bases and J lost 1, with 14 bases in between. The length of the CDR3 is 16 residues. The CDR3 here is CASSASLRGNTGELFF. DNA of the CDR3: TGCGCCAGCAGCGCCTCCTTGAGGGGGAACACCGGGGAGCTGTTTTTT. The full variable domain, rest sourced from reference TRBV5-1 and TRBJ2-2, is KAGVTQTPRYLIKTRGQQVTLSCSPISGHRSVSWYQQTPGQGLQFLFEYFSETQRNKGNFPGRFSGRQFSNSRSEMNVSTLELGDSALYLCASSASLRGNTGELFFGEGSRLTVL.

The gene calls are TRBV10-3 and TRBJ2-3, with 10 bases fitting TRBD1. The germline gives CDR1 ENHRY, CDR2 SYGVKD. The J segment lost 3 bases and the V segment lost 4 bases, leaving 4 bases of the junction unmatched. The CDR3 has 15 amino acids. The CDR3 loop is CAISGQGARTDTQYF. The CDR3 nucleotides are TGTGCCATCAGTGGACAGGGGGCGCGAACAGATACGCAGTATTTT.

In its sample, this clonotype was seen many times. This chain uses TRBV12-3 or TRBV12-4 with TRBJ2-1; D gene ambiguous. V gave up 1 base and J gave up 1 base, with 5 bases separating them. The CDR3 sequence is 14 residues long. CDR3 bases: TGTGCCAGCAGTTTAGGGCCGTCCTACAATGAGCAGTTCTTC. As protein: CASSLGPSYNEQFF.

This clonotype has a count of ten or more. CDR3 region: CASRRHYNEQFF. DNA of the CDR3: TGTGCCAGCAGAAGACATTACAATGAGCAGTTCTTC. The chain combines TRBV28 with TRBJ2-1, with D unresolved. Deletions cut 6 bases from V and 4 bases from J, with 7 bases between. Germline lookup yields CDR1 MDHEN and CDR2 SYDVKM. The CDR3 loop spans 12 amino acids.

This clonotype has a count of ten or more. This chain links TRBV5-1 with TRBJ2-1; the match to TRBD2 covers 9 bases. The V gene's germline CDR1 is SGHRS and CDR2 YFSETQ. The CDR3 is 15 amino acids. Losses at the gene ends were 0 bases for V and 7 bases for J; bases not matched to a gene: 5. In nucleotides, the CDR3 is TGCGCCAGCAGCTTGGATAGCGGGAGCGCGAATGAGCAGTTCTTC. Its translation is CASSLDSGSANEQFF.

The rearrangement links TRBV5-8 to TRBJ1-2, with D tentatively TRBD1 (5 bases). V gave up 7 bases and J gave up 4 bases, with 11 bases separating them. CDR1 and CDR2 (germline): SGHTS, YDEGEE. The CDR3 is 12 residues long. CDR3 coding DNA: TGTGCCAGCGCTTGGGACGGCTATGGCTACACCTTC. This encodes CASAWDGYGYTF.

The J gene is TRBJ2-1, the V gene TRBV6-2 or TRBV6-3; 7 bases agree with TRBD1. The CDR3 loop spans 13 amino acids. The germline V gene has CDR1 MNHEY and CDR2 SVGEGT. Trimming took 5 bases from V and 5 from J; bases not matched to a gene: 3. The CDR3 is CASSTDRDNEQFF. The CDR3 DNA follows: TGTGCCAGCAGTACCGACAGGGACAATGAGCAGTTCTTC.

This clonotype appeared many times. The V gene is TRBV12-3 or TRBV12-4, the J gene TRBJ2-5, with D possibly being TRBD1 (6 bases). The V end lost 3 bases, the J end lost 1 base, and 15 bases lay between the germline ends. The CDR3 is made up of 16 amino acids. In DNA, the CDR3 is TGTGCCAGCAGTTTCGGGCAGGGGAAGGGCCAAGAGACCCAGTACTTC. It codes for CASSFGQGKGQETQYF.

This clonotype was recorded at least ten times. The rearrangement links TRBV7-3 to TRBJ2-7, with D tentatively TRBD1 (6 bases). Per the germline V gene, CDR1 is SGHTA and CDR2 is FQGTGA. The CDR3 sequence is 13 residues long. Trimming removed 5 bases at V and 7 bases at J, with 15 bases between. CDR3 bases: TGTGCCAGCAGCACGGACAGAATGGGGGAGCAGTACTTC. This codes for CASSTDRMGEQYF.

V is TRBV27 and J is TRBJ2-7, with 9 nucleotides matching TRBD1. Germline V gene lookup returns CDR1 MNHEY and CDR2 SMNVEV (reference sequence). CDR3 length equals 17 residues. Trimming at V came to 3 bases and at J to 7 bases, leaving 16 bases not matched to a gene. As DNA, the CDR3 is TGTGCCAGCAGTTTTGAACAGGGGGCGGGCTACCCTGGAGAGCAGTACTTC. It translates to CASSFEQGAGYPGEQYF.

This clonotype was counted ten times or more. The chain combines TRBV28 with TRBJ1-1; 7 bases match TRBD1. The J segment lost 0 bases and the V segment lost 4 bases, leaving 5 bases of the junction unmatched. The CDR3 runs to 15 residues. CDR1 and CDR2 from the germline V gene are MDHEN and SYDVKM. The CDR3 coding sequence is TGTGCCAGCAGTTCTCCGGGACAGATGAACACTGAAGCTTTCTTT. Protein sequence: CASSSPGQMNTEAFF.

The genes are TRBV20-1 and TRBJ2-7; possibly TRBD1 for D (5 bases). This CDR3 region has 16 residues. CDR1 and CDR2 from the germline V gene are DFQATT and SNEGSKA (reference sequence). The CDR3 sequence: CSATQERTQNSYEQYF. CDR3 coding DNA: TGCAGCGCGACCCAAGAGAGGACACAAAACTCCTACGAGCAGTACTTC.

In its sample, this clonotype was seen many times. The chain recombines TRBV30 with TRBJ1-5; 7 nucleotides line up with TRBD1. J lost 4 bases, V lost 2 bases, and 2 bases had no gene match. This CDR3 region has 13 residues. Germline CDR1 and CDR2: GTSNPN and SVGIG (reference sequence). CDR3: CAWSLQGNQPQHF. CDR3 sequence (DNA): TGTGCCTGGAGTCTACAGGGGAATCAGCCCCAGCATTTT.

This rearrangement joins TRBV5-1 to TRBJ2-1; D unresolved. CDR3 size: 15 residues. Germline-derived CDR1 and CDR2 are SGHRS and YFSETQ. The germline V and J ends were trimmed by 0 bases and 3 bases, with 10 bases remaining between them. CDR3 DNA sequence: TGCGCCAGCAGCTTGGCCCTGGTGGGCTACAATGAGCAGTTCTTC. Amino acid sequence: CASSLALVGYNEQFF.

This clonotype came up many times. The V and J genes are TRBV27 and TRBJ2-7; 9 bases are a match to TRBD2. The V gene end was trimmed by 7 bases and the J gene end by 0 bases; junction bases not matched to a gene: 4. This CDR3 region has 14 residues. CDR1 is MNHEY and CDR2 is SMNVEV in the germline V gene (reference sequence). Written as DNA, the CDR3 is TGTGCCAGCAAACGTAGCGGGAGCTCCTACGAGCAGTACTTC. Its protein product is CASKRSGSSYEQYF.

This clonotype was counted ten times or more. The rearrangement links TRBV12-3 or TRBV12-4 to TRBJ2-3; perhaps TRBD1 as D (6 bases). Trimming took off 1 base at V and 3 bases at J, with 11 bases between the two ends. There are 15 residues in the CDR3. The CDR3 nucleotides are TGTGCCAGCAGTTTAGTCTGGCAGGGGACAGATACGCAGTATTTT. It encodes CASSLVWQGTDTQYF.

This clonotype was recorded at least ten times. As DNA, the CDR3 is TGTGCCAGCAGTTTGTCTCCCTCAATTGGGACAGGGGCTTCACCCCTCCACTTT. It encodes CASSLSPSIGTGASPLHF. The chain carries TRBV28 and TRBJ1-6; 10 bases align to TRBD1. Germline assignment: CDR1 MDHEN and CDR2 SYDVKM. J was trimmed by 9 bases and V by 3 bases; bases with no gene match: 14. The CDR3 sequence is 18 residues long.

This clonotype was observed at least ten times. The chain carries TRBV30 and TRBJ2-2, with 7 nucleotides matching TRBD2. Per the germline V gene, CDR1 is GTSNPN and CDR2 is SVGIG (reference sequence). CDR3 length: 16 amino acids. V lost 0 bases, J lost 1 base, and 5 bases stayed unmatched. The CDR3 here is CAWSVGGSGNTGELFF. CDR3 coding DNA: TGTGCCTGGAGTGTGGGAGGGTCAGGGAACACCGGGGAGCTGTTTTTT.

This clonotype appeared many times. The rearrangement joins TRBV5-5 to TRBJ2-3; TRBD1 aligns across 10 bases. This CDR3 region has 14 residues. Looked up from germline, CDR1 is SGHKS and CDR2 is YYEKEE (reference sequence). Trimming at V came to 4 bases and at J to 5 bases, leaving 4 bases not matched to a gene. The CDR3: CASSGDRGLDTQYF. The CDR3 nucleotides read TGTGCCAGCAGCGGAGACAGGGGGCTAGATACGCAGTATTTT.

This clonotype was found many times. This chain links TRBV20-1 with TRBJ1-1, with a weak D call TRBD1 (6 bases). V was pared by 0 bases and J by 7 bases, with 15 bases between. The length of the CDR3 is 14 residues. Germline V CDR1 and CDR2: DFQATT, SNEGSKA (reference sequence). The CDR3 sequence is CSARDRRGQGEAFF. CDR3 in DNA: TGCAGTGCTAGAGATCGTCGGGGGCAAGGTGAAGCTTTCTTT.

The sample holds many counts of this clonotype. The chain employs TRBV30 and TRBJ2-4; D unclear. V dropped 6 bases and J dropped 0 bases, with 9 bases sitting between them. Germline CDR1 and CDR2: GTSNPN and SVGIG (reference sequence). The CDR3 contains 13 residues. CDR3 loop: CACEVGAKNIQYF. CDR3 sequence (DNA): TGTGCCTGCGAAGTGGGAGCCAAAAACATTCAGTACTTC. Using reference TRBV30 and TRBJ2-4 for the parts outside the CDR3, the full variable domain is SQTIHQWPATLVQPVGSPLSLECTVEGTSNPNLYWYRQAAGRGLQLLFYSVGIGQISSEVPQNLSASRPQDRQFILSSKKLLLSDSGFYLCACEVGAKNIQYFGAGTRLSVL.

There are many counts of this clonotype. This chain uses TRBV30 with TRBJ1-5; the D gene is possibly TRBD1 (5 bases). Between the trimmed V and J ends, which lost 2 bases and 4 bases, there was a span of 6 bases. From germline, CDR1 is GTSNPN and CDR2 SVGIG (reference sequence). The CDR3 sequence is 12 residues long. The CDR3 protein is CAWSKGNQPQHF. The CDR3 nucleotides are TGTGCCTGGAGTAAGGGGAATCAGCCCCAGCATTTT.

This clonotype was observed at least ten times. The chain joins TRBV28 to TRBJ1-2, with a possible D match to TRBD1 (5 bases). Germline CDR1 MDHEN, CDR2 SYDVKM. CDR3 length: 13 residues. Trimming pared 2 bases from V and 6 bases from J, leaving 10 bases between. The DNA for the CDR3 is TGTGCCAGCAGTTTACAGACAGTTCATGGCTACACCTTC. It specifies CASSLQTVHGYTF.

This clonotype was counted a few times. The V call is TRBV2, the J call TRBJ2-2, with D tentatively TRBD2 (5 bases). This CDR3 is 15 amino acids long. The V gene's germline CDR1 is SNHLY and CDR2 FYNNEI. Trimming cost V 7 bases and J 6 bases, with 18 bases left between them. Here the CDR3 DNA reads TGTGCCAGCAAACCGACTCCAGGAGGTCCCGGGGAGCTGTTTTTT. Translation gives CASKPTPGGPGELFF.

This clonotype was picked up many times. The chain recombines TRBV20-1 with TRBJ2-7; 11 bases are shared with TRBD2. After removal of 0 bases from V and 1 base from J, the junction contained 8 bases not matched to a gene. Germline V CDR1 and CDR2: DFQATT, SNEGSKA (reference sequence). This CDR3 is built from 17 residues. CDR3 sequence: CSARDLSGRAVSYEQYF. For the CDR3, the DNA is TGCAGTGCTAGAGATCTTAGCGGGAGGGCCGTATCCTACGAGCAGTACTTC.